Listed below are T cell receptor beta chains from one sample, sequenced in a study of T cell changes during pregnancy in multiple sclerosis. Assay used: immunoSEQ multiplex PCR; TCRdb lists only in-frame clones, some missing. The data contain roughly 110,000 clones, 85% to 95% of them singletons. The starting material was peripheral blood, obtained in the third trimester of pregnancy. These receptor sequences come from a female donor in good health, enrolled as a control in a pregnancy study. The CDR3 runs from the conserved cysteine through the conserved F or W. The D gene is left open where the match is weak. Some rows have no size entry. The others give once, few or many, or a class for an expanded clone.

J gene: TRBJ2-1
D gene: TRBD2
V gene: TRBV7-2
clone size: once
CDR3 protein: CASSLSWLAGASSYNEQFF
CDR3 DNA: TGTGCCAGCAGCTTAAGTTGGCTAGCGGGGGCCTCCTCCTACAATGAGCAGTTCTTC

J gene: TRBJ2-1
D gene: -
V gene: TRBV9
clone size: -
CDR3 protein: CASSARGNNEQFF
CDR3 DNA: TGTGCCAGCAGCGCAAGAGGGAACAATGAGCAGTTCTTC

J gene: TRBJ1-6
D gene: -
V gene: TRBV7-9
clone size: -
CDR3 protein: CASSPSLGRGDYNSPLHF
CDR3 DNA: TGTGCCAGCAGCCCCTCTCTGGGCAGGGGAGATTATAATTCACCCCTCCACTTT

J gene: TRBJ2-1
D gene: -
V gene: TRBV18
clone size: -
CDR3 protein: CASSPPTRRLYNEQFF
CDR3 DNA: TGTGCCAGCTCACCGCCGACTAGAAGACTCTACAATGAGCAGTTCTTC

J gene: TRBJ2-5
D gene: -
V gene: TRBV9
clone size: -
CDR3 protein: CASSVGNSQETQYF
CDR3 DNA: TGTGCCAGCAGCGTAGGGAACAGCCAAGAGACCCAGTACTTC

J gene: TRBJ2-1
D gene: -
V gene: TRBV5-4
clone size: -
CDR3 protein: CASSLVRGTNNEQFF
CDR3 DNA: TGTGCCAGCAGCTTGGTCCGGGGAACCAACAATGAGCAGTTCTTC

J gene: TRBJ2-1
D gene: TRBD1
V gene: TRBV6-6
clone size: -
CDR3 protein: CATRDSQFTNEQFF
CDR3 DNA: TGTGCCACCAGGGACAGTCAATTTACCAATGAGCAGTTCTTC

J gene: TRBJ2-3
D gene: TRBD2
V gene: TRBV7-9
clone size: -
CDR3 protein: CASSVGGGQDTQYF
CDR3 DNA: TGTGCCAGCAGCGTAGGCGGGGGGCAAGATACGCAGTATTTT

J gene: TRBJ1-3
D gene: -
V gene: TRBV20-1
clone size: -
CDR3 protein: CSARDRGTIYF
CDR3 DNA: TGCAGTGCTAGGGACAGAGGGACCATATATTTT

J gene: TRBJ1-6
D gene: -
V gene: TRBV5-4
clone size: -
CDR3 protein: CASSLSSVYNSPLHF
CDR3 DNA: TGTGCCAGCAGCTTGTCGTCGGTCTATAATTCACCCCTCCACTTT

J gene: TRBJ2-3
D gene: -
V gene: TRBV12-5
clone size: -
CDR3 protein: CASGLVLTESTDTQYF
CDR3 DNA: TGTGCTAGTGGTTTGGTACTGACAGAGTCCACAGATACGCAGTATTTT

J gene: TRBJ2-3
D gene: -
V gene: TRBV7-7
clone size: -
CDR3 protein: CASSLGLDTDTQYF
CDR3 DNA: TGTGCCAGCAGCTTAGGACTAGACACAGATACGCAGTATTTT

J gene: TRBJ2-7
D gene: TRBD2
V gene: TRBV6-5
clone size: -
CDR3 protein: CASSYDGGSSYEQYF
CDR3 DNA: TGTGCCAGCAGTTACGACGGGGGGAGCTCCTACGAGCAGTACTTC

J gene: TRBJ1-2
D gene: -
V gene: TRBV30
clone size: -
CDR3 protein: CAWSLYISHGYTF
CDR3 DNA: TGTGCCTGGAGTCTGTACATATCCCATGGCTACACCTTC

J gene: TRBJ2-1
D gene: TRBD2
V gene: TRBV27
clone size: -
CDR3 protein: CATNGGGFYNEQFF
CDR3 DNA: TGTGCCACTAACGGGGGGGGATTCTACAATGAGCAGTTCTTC

J gene: TRBJ2-5
D gene: -
V gene: TRBV11-3
clone size: -
CDR3 protein: CASSDRLSLETQYF
CDR3 DNA: TGTGCCAGCAGCGATCGACTGTCTTTGGAGACCCAGTACTTC

J gene: TRBJ2-7
D gene: TRBD1
V gene: TRBV4-1
clone size: -
CDR3 protein: CASSQTGASDEQYF
CDR3 DNA: TGCGCCAGCAGCCAGACAGGGGCCTCTGACGAGCAGTACTTC

J gene: TRBJ2-5
D gene: -
V gene: TRBV1
clone size: -
CDR3 protein: CTSSQDGLAGGPEETQYF
CDR3 DNA: TGCACCAGCAGCCAAGATGGTCTAGCGGGGGGGCCTGAGGAGACCCAGTACTTC

J gene: TRBJ1-6
D gene: TRBD1
V gene: TRBV4-3
clone size: once
CDR3 protein: CASSLESGTGGSPLHF
CDR3 DNA: TGCGCCAGCAGCCTCGAATCGGGGACAGGCGGATCACCCCTCCACTTT

J gene: TRBJ2-5
D gene: -
V gene: TRBV7-3
clone size: -
CDR3 protein: CASSVQGGEETQYF
CDR3 DNA: TGTGCCAGCAGCGTACAGGGCGGTGAAGAGACCCAGTACTTC

J gene: TRBJ1-6
D gene: -
V gene: TRBV19
clone size: few
CDR3 protein: CASAPNPGDYSPLHF
CDR3 DNA: TGTGCCAGCGCTCCTAATCCAGGGGATTATTCACCCCTCCACTTT

J gene: TRBJ2-7
D gene: -
V gene: TRBV27
clone size: -
CDR3 protein: CASSLFTYEQYF
CDR3 DNA: TGTGCCAGCAGTTTATTCACCTACGAGCAGTACTTC

J gene: TRBJ1-5
D gene: TRBD1
V gene: TRBV28
clone size: -
CDR3 protein: CASSMGQGSNQPQHF
CDR3 DNA: TGTGCCAGCAGCATGGGACAGGGTAGCAATCAGCCCCAGCATTTT

J gene: TRBJ1-2
D gene: TRBD1
V gene: TRBV5-6
clone size: -
CDR3 protein: CASSRDREDGYTF
CDR3 DNA: TGTGCCAGCAGCCGGGACAGGGAGGATGGCTACACCTTC

J gene: TRBJ2-7
D gene: -
V gene: TRBV9
clone size: -
CDR3 protein: CASSVGGSGRQVYEQYF
CDR3 DNA: TGTGCCAGCAGCGTAGGAGGGTCAGGGAGACAGGTCTACGAGCAGTACTTC

J gene: TRBJ1-5
D gene: TRBD1
V gene: TRBV30
clone size: few
CDR3 protein: CAWSDPGQGKDQPQHF
CDR3 DNA: TGTGCCTGGAGTGATCCGGGACAGGGGAAAGACCAGCCCCAGCATTTT

J gene: TRBJ1-1
D gene: -
V gene: TRBV7-9
clone size: -
CDR3 protein: CASSLGWRTEAFF
CDR3 DNA: TGTGCCAGCAGCTTAGGGTGGAGGACTGAAGCTTTCTTT

J gene: TRBJ2-1
D gene: TRBD2
V gene: TRBV7-3
clone size: -
CDR3 protein: CASSNGLEGEQFF
CDR3 DNA: TGTGCCAGCAGTAACGGACTAGAGGGTGAGCAGTTCTTC

J gene: TRBJ1-2
D gene: -
V gene: TRBV6-1
clone size: -
CDR3 protein: CASSDGVYGYTF
CDR3 DNA: TGTGCCAGCAGTGATGGAGTCTATGGCTACACCTTC

J gene: TRBJ2-7
D gene: -
V gene: TRBV6-1
clone size: once
CDR3 protein: CASRTGITPYEQYF
CDR3 DNA: TGTGCCAGCAGAACAGGGATAACGCCCTACGAGCAGTACTTC

J gene: TRBJ2-2
D gene: TRBD1
V gene: TRBV7-8
clone size: -
CDR3 protein: CASSILRQGTGELFF
CDR3 DNA: TGTGCCAGCAGCATACTACGACAGGGAACCGGGGAGCTGTTTTTT

J gene: TRBJ1-3
D gene: TRBD1
V gene: TRBV27
clone size: -
CDR3 protein: CASSLLQGNTIYF
CDR3 DNA: TGTGCCAGCAGTTTATTACAGGGGAACACCATATATTTT

J gene: TRBJ2-2
D gene: TRBD1
V gene: TRBV4-3
clone size: -
CDR3 protein: CASSQGTGRTGELFF
CDR3 DNA: TGCGCCAGCAGCCAAGGGACAGGGAGGACCGGGGAGCTGTTTTTT

J gene: TRBJ2-1
D gene: -
V gene: TRBV11-3
clone size: -
CDR3 protein: CASSLAGGYSEQFF
CDR3 DNA: TGTGCCAGCAGCTTAGCGGGGGGCTACAGTGAGCAGTTCTTC

J gene: TRBJ1-1
D gene: -
V gene: TRBV6-1
clone size: -
CDR3 protein: CASSEGRGGRTEAFF
CDR3 DNA: TGTGCCAGCAGTGAGGGGCGGGGGGGGCGAACTGAAGCTTTCTTT

J gene: TRBJ1-2
D gene: TRBD1
V gene: TRBV7-2
clone size: -
CDR3 protein: CASSSYRGEVEGYTF
CDR3 DNA: TGTGCCAGCAGCTCGTACAGGGGGGAAGTAGAGGGCTACACCTTC

J gene: TRBJ2-1
D gene: TRBD2
V gene: TRBV4-3
clone size: -
CDR3 protein: CASRLSGGAGEQFF
CDR3 DNA: TGCGCCAGCCGGCTAAGCGGGGGGGCAGGAGAGCAGTTCTTC

J gene: TRBJ2-3
D gene: TRBD2
V gene: TRBV7-2
clone size: -
CDR3 protein: CASSLVSGGADTQYF
CDR3 DNA: TGTGCCAGCAGCTTAGTAAGCGGGGGGGCAGATACGCAGTATTTT

J gene: TRBJ1-1
D gene: -
V gene: TRBV6-1
clone size: -
CDR3 protein: CASSETGGWRLNTEAFF
CDR3 DNA: TGTGCCAGCAGTGAAACTGGCGGGTGGAGGTTGAACACTGAAGCTTTCTTT

J gene: TRBJ2-1
D gene: TRBD2
V gene: TRBV19
clone size: -
CDR3 protein: CASSMRGLAGNNEQFF
CDR3 DNA: TGTGCCAGTAGTATGAGGGGACTAGCGGGGAACAATGAGCAGTTCTTC

J gene: TRBJ1-4
D gene: TRBD1
V gene: TRBV6-5
clone size: -
CDR3 protein: CASSYRGQGDEKLFF
CDR3 DNA: TGTGCCAGCAGTTACAGGGGACAGGGCGATGAAAAACTGTTTTTT

J gene: TRBJ1-2
D gene: -
V gene: TRBV6-4
clone size: once
CDR3 protein: CASSDSLGYGYTF
CDR3 DNA: TGTGCCAGCAGTGACTCCCTAGGTTATGGCTACACCTTC

J gene: TRBJ1-2
D gene: TRBD1
V gene: TRBV10-3
clone size: -
CDR3 protein: CAISGQGSRYTF
CDR3 DNA: TGTGCCATCAGCGGACAGGGGAGTCGCTACACCTTC

J gene: TRBJ1-6
D gene: -
V gene: TRBV30
clone size: -
CDR3 protein: CAWRKGDNSPLHF
CDR3 DNA: TGTGCCTGGAGGAAAGGGGATAATTCACCCCTCCACTTT

J gene: TRBJ1-4
D gene: TRBD1
V gene: TRBV4-2
clone size: -
CDR3 protein: CASSHPDRGLREFGATNEKLFF
CDR3 DNA: TGTGCCAGCAGCCACCCGGACAGGGGGCTTAGGGAATTCGGGGCAACTAATGAAAAACTGTTTTTT

J gene: TRBJ1-2
D gene: -
V gene: TRBV18
clone size: -
CDR3 protein: CASSPGDLRTGGYTF
CDR3 DNA: TGTGCCAGCTCTCCGGGGGATTTAAGAACCGGTGGCTACACCTTC

J gene: TRBJ1-5
D gene: TRBD1
V gene: TRBV19
clone size: -
CDR3 protein: CASSQLDRVEQPQHF
CDR3 DNA: TGTGCCAGTAGTCAACTCGACAGGGTAGAGCAGCCCCAGCATTTT

J gene: TRBJ2-7
D gene: -
V gene: TRBV30
clone size: -
CDR3 protein: CAWSTSGGYEQYF
CDR3 DNA: TGTGCCTGGAGTACGAGTGGGGGGTACGAGCAGTACTTC

J gene: TRBJ2-5
D gene: TRBD2
V gene: TRBV30
clone size: -
CDR3 protein: CAWEAGTRRETQYF
CDR3 DNA: TGTGCCTGGGAAGCCGGGACTAGACGAGAGACCCAGTACTTC

J gene: TRBJ1-2
D gene: -
V gene: TRBV11-2
clone size: -
CDR3 protein: CASSLDRFNYGYTF
CDR3 DNA: TGTGCCAGCAGCTTAGACAGGTTTAACTATGGCTACACCTTC

J gene: TRBJ2-5
D gene: TRBD1
V gene: TRBV9
clone size: -
CDR3 protein: CASSVATGVETQYF
CDR3 DNA: TGTGCCAGCAGCGTAGCTACAGGGGTCGAGACCCAGTACTTC

J gene: TRBJ2-2
D gene: -
V gene: TRBV9
clone size: -
CDR3 protein: CASSAMGLANTGELFF
CDR3 DNA: TGTGCCAGCAGCGCGATGGGACTGGCGAACACCGGGGAGCTGTTTTTT

J gene: TRBJ1-4
D gene: TRBD1
V gene: TRBV7-9
clone size: once
CDR3 protein: CASSMTGGNEKLFF
CDR3 DNA: TGTGCCAGCAGCATGACAGGGGGTAATGAAAAACTGTTTTTT

J gene: TRBJ2-6
D gene: -
V gene: TRBV30
clone size: -
CDR3 protein: CAWSRSGANVLTF
CDR3 DNA: TGTGCCTGGAGCAGGTCTGGGGCCAACGTCCTGACTTTC

J gene: TRBJ1-1
D gene: -
V gene: TRBV5-1
clone size: -
CDR3 protein: CASSLGTGSTKAFF
CDR3 DNA: TGCGCCAGCAGCTTGGGGACGGGATCGACCAAAGCTTTCTTT

J gene: TRBJ1-3
D gene: -
V gene: TRBV30
clone size: -
CDR3 protein: CAWSVTGSGNTIYF
CDR3 DNA: TGTGCCTGGAGTGTAACGGGATCTGGAAACACCATATATTTT

J gene: TRBJ2-5
D gene: TRBD2
V gene: TRBV30
clone size: -
CDR3 protein: CAWSALTSGGGETQYF
CDR3 DNA: TGTGCCTGGAGTGCGCTGACTAGCGGGGGTGGAGAGACCCAGTACTTC

J gene: TRBJ1-2
D gene: TRBD1
V gene: TRBV20-1
clone size: -
CDR3 protein: CSARGQGDYTF
CDR3 DNA: TGCAGTGCTAGGGGCCAGGGGGACTACACCTTC

J gene: TRBJ2-1
D gene: -
V gene: TRBV6-1
clone size: -
CDR3 protein: CASSEADRNEQFF
CDR3 DNA: TGTGCCAGCAGTGAAGCCGACAGGAATGAGCAGTTCTTC